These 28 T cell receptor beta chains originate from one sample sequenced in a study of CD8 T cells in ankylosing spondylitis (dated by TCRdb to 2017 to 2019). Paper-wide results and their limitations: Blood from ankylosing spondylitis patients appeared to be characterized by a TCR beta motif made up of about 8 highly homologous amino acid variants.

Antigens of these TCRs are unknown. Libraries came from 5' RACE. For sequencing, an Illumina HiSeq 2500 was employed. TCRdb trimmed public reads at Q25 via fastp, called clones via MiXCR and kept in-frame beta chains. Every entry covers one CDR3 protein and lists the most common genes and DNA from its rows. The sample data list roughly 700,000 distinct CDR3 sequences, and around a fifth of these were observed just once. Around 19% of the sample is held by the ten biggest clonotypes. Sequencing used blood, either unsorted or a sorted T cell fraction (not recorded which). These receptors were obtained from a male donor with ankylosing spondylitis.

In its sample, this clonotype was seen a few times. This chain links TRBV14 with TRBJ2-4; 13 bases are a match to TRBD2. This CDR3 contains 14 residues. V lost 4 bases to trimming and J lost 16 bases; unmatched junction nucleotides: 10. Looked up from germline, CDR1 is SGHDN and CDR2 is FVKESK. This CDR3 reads CASSPGLAGSVQYF. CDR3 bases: TGTGCCAGCAGCCCGGGACTAGCGGGGTCCGTCCAATACTTC.

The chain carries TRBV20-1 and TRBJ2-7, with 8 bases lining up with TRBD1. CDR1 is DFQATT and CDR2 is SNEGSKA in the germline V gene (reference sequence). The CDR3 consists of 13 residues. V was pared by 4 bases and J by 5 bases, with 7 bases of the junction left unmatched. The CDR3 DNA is TGCAGTGCTAAGGACAGGGAGACCCACGAGCAGTACTTC. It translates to CSAKDRETHEQYF.

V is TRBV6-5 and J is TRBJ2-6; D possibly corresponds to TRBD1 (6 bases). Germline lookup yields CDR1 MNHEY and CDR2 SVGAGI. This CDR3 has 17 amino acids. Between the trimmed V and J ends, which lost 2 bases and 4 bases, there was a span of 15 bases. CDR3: CASSYGTLGAGANVLTF. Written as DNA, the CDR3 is TGTGCCAGCAGTTACGGGACATTAGGAGCCGGGGCCAACGTCCTGACTTTC.

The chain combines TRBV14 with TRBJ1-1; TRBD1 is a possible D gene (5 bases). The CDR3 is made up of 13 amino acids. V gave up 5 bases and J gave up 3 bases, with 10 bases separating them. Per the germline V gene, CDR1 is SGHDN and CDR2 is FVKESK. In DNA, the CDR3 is TGTGCCAGCAGCATAGGGACGTACACTGAAGCTTTCTTT. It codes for CASSIGTYTEAFF. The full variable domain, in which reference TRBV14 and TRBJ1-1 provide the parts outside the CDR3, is EAGVTQFPSHSVIEKGQTVTLRCDPISGHDNLYWYRRVMGKEIKFLLHFVKESKQDESGMPNNRFLAERTGGTYSTLKVQPAELEDSGVYFCASSIGTYTEAFFGQGTRLTVV.

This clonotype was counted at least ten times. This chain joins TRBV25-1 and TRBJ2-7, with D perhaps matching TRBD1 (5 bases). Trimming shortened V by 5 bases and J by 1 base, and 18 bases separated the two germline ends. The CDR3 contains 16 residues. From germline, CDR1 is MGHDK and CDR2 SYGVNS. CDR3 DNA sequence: TGTGCCAGCAGTCCCCGGTCCAGGAAGGGGTCCTACGAGCAGTACTTC. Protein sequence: CASSPRSRKGSYEQYF.

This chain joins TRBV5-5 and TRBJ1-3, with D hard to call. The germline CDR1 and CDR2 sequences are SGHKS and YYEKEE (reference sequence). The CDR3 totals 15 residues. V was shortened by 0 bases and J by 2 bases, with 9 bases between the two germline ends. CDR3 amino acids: CASSLETGTGNTIYF. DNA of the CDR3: TGTGCCAGCAGCTTGGAAACGGGGACTGGAAACACCATATATTTT.

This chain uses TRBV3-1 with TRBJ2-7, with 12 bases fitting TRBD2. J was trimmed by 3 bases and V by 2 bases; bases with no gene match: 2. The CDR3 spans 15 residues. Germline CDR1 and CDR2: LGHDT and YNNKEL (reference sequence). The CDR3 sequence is CASSQTSGGRYEQYF. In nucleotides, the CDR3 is TGTGCCAGCAGCCAAACTAGCGGGGGGCGCTACGAGCAGTACTTC.

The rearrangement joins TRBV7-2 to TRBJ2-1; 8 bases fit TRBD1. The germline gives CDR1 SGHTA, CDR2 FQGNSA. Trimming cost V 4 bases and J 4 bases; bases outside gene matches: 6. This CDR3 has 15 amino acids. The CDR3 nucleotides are TGTGCCAGCAGCTCAGCGAGGACAGGGTACAATGAGCAGTTCTTC. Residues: CASSSARTGYNEQFF.

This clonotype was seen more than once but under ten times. The chain's CDR3 is CASGLQLQETQYF. As DNA, the CDR3 is TGTGCTAGTGGTCTCCAGCTCCAAGAGACCCAGTACTTC. This rearrangement joins TRBV12-5 to TRBJ2-5; D uncertain. The CDR3 is 13 amino acids. V was trimmed by 5 bases and J by 1 base, leaving 8 bases between them. Germline CDR1 LGHNT, CDR2 FRNRAP.

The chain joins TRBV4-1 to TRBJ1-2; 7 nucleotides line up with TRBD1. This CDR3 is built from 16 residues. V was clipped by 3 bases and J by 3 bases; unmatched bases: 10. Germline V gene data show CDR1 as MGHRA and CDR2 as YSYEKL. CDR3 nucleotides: TGCGCCAGCAGCCAGAAAGACAGGGTAGGGGACTATGGCTACACCTTC. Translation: CASSQKDRVGDYGYTF.

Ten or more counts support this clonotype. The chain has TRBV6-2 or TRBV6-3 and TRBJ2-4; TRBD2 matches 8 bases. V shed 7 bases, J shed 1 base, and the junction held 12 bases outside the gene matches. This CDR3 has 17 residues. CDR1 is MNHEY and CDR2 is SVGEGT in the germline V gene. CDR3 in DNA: TGTGCCAGCACCCCCGGAGGAGCGGGAGAGGCCAAAAACATTCAGTACTTC. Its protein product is CASTPGGAGEAKNIQYF.

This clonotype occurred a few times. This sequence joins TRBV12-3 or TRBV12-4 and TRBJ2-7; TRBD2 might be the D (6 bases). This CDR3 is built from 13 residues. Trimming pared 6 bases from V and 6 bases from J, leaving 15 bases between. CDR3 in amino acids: CASSLGGGVEQYF. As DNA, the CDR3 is TGTGCCAGCAGCCTAGGTGGCGGGGTCGAGCAGTACTTC.

Here the CDR3 DNA reads TGTGCCAGCAGCTTGGCGGCCAGGGGGCGCGAAAAACTGTTTTTT. This encodes CASSLAARGREKLFF. The chain uses TRBV5-5 and TRBJ1-4; 8 bases agree with TRBD1. With 0 bases clipped from V and 8 bases from J, the junction kept 6 bases outside the gene matches. CDR1 SGHKS and CDR2 YYEKEE come from the germline V gene (reference sequence). The CDR3 covers 15 residues.

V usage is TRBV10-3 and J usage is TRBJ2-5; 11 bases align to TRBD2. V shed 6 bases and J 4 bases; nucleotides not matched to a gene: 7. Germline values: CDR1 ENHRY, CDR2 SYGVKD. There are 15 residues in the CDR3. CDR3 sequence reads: CAISLSGGATETQYF. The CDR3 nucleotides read TGTGCCATCAGCCTTAGCGGGGGGGCCACAGAGACCCAGTACTTC.

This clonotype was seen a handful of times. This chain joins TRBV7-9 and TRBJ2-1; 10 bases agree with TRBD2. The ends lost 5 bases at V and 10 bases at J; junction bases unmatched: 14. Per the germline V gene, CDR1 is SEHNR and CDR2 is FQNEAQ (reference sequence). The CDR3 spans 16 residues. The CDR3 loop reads CASSRPPSGGPLEQFF. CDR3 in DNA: TGTGCCAGCAGCCGACCTCCTAGCGGGGGCCCTCTGGAGCAGTTCTTC. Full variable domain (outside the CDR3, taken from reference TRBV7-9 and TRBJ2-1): DTGVSQNPRHKITKRGQNVTFRCDPISEHNRLYWYRQTLGQGPEFLTYFQNEAQLEKSRLLSDRFSAERPKGSFSTLEIQRTEQGDSAMYLCASSRPPSGGPLEQFFGPGTRLTVL.

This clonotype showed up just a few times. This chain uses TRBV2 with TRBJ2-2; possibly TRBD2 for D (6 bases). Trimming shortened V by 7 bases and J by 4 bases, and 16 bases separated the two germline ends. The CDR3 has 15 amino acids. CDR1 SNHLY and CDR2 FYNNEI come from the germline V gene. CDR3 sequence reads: CASTRSEGTTGELFF. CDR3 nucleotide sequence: TGTGCCAGCACCAGGTCGGAGGGGACCACCGGGGAGCTGTTTTTT.

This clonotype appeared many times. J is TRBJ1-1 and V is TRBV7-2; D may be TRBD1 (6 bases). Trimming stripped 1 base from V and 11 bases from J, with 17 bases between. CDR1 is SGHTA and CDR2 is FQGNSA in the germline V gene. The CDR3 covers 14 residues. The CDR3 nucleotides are TGTGCCAGCAGCTTAGGTGGACAGCGTCTGGGGGCTTTCTTT. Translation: CASSLGGQRLGAFF.

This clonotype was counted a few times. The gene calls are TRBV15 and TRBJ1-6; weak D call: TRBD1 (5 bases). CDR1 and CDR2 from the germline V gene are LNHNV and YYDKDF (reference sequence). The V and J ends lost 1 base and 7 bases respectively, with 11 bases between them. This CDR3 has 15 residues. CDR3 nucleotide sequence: TGTGCCACCAGCAGAGTCGACAGAACAAATTCACCCCTCCACTTT. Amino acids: CATSRVDRTNSPLHF.

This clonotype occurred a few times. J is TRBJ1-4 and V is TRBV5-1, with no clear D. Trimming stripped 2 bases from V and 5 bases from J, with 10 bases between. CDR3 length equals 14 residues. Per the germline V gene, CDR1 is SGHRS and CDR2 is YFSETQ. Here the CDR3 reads CASSLQIGNEKLFF. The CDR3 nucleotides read TGCGCCAGCAGCTTACAGATTGGAAATGAAAAACTGTTTTTT.

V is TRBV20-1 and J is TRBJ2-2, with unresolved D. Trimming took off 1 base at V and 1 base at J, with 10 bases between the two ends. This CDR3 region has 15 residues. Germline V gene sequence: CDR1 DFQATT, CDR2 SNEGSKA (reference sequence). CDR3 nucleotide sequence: TGCAGTGCTAGAGCTGGCTATCTGAACACCGGGGAGCTGTTTTTT. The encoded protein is CSARAGYLNTGELFF.

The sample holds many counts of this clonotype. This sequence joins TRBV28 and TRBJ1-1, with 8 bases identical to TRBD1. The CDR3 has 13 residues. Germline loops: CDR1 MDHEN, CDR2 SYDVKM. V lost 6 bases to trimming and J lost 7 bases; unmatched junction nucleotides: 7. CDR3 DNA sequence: TGTGCCAGCAGACCAGGCGGACAGGGTGAAGCTTTCTTT. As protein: CASRPGGQGEAFF.

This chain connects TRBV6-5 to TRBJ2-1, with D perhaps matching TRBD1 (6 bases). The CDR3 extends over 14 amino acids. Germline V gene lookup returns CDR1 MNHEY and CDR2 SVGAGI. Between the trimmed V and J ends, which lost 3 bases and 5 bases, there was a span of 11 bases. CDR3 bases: TGTGCCAGCAGTTATGGGGGCACCCACAATGAGCAGTTCTTC. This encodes CASSYGGTHNEQFF.

The CDR3 region has the DNA TGCAGTGCCACCCCAGGCGGGGCGAACACCGGGGAGCTGTTTTTT. Translating gives CSATPGGANTGELFF. The chain has TRBV20-1 and TRBJ2-2, with D perhaps matching TRBD2 (6 bases). V shed 6 bases and J shed 0 bases, with 14 bases lying between them. The V gene's germline CDR1 is DFQATT and CDR2 SNEGSKA (reference sequence). The CDR3 length is 15 residues.

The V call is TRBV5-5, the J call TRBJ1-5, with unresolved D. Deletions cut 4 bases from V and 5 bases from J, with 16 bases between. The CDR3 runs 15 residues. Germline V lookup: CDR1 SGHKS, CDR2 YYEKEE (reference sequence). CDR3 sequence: CASSVDGRKDQPQHF. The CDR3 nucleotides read TGTGCCAGCAGCGTAGACGGACGTAAGGATCAGCCCCAGCATTTT. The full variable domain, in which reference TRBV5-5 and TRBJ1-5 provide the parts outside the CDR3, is DAGVTQSPTHLIKTRGQQVTLRCSPISGHKSVSWYQQVLGQGPQFIFQYYEKEERGRGNFPDRFSARQFPNYSSELNVNALLLGDSALYLCASSVDGRKDQPQHFGDGTRLSIL.

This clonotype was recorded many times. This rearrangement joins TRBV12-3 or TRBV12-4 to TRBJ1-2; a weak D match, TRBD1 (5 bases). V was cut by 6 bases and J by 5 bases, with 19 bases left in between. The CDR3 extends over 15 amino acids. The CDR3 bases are TGTGCCAGCAGCCCTAAGCGCGGGGGAAAGTATGGCTACACCTTC. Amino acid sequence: CASSPKRGGKYGYTF.

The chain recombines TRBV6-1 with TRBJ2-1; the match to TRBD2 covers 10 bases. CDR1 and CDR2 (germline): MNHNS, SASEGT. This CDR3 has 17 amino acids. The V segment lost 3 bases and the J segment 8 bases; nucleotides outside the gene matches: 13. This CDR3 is CASSDPVAGGSFYEQFF. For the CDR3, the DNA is TGTGCCAGCAGTGATCCCGTAGCGGGAGGTAGCTTCTATGAGCAGTTCTTC.

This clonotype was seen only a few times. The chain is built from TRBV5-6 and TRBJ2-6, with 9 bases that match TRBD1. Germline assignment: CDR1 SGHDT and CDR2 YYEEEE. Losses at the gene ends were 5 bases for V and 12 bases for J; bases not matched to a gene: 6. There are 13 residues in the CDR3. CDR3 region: CASSWDRAGVLTF. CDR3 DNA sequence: TGTGCCAGCAGTTGGGACAGGGCGGGCGTCCTGACTTTC.

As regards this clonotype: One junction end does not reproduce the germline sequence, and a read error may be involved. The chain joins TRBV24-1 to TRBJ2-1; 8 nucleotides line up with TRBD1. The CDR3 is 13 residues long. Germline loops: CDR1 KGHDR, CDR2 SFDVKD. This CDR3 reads CATPPGQDKEQFF. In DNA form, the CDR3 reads TGTGCCACCCCGCCGGGACAGGACAAAGAGCAGTTCTTC.